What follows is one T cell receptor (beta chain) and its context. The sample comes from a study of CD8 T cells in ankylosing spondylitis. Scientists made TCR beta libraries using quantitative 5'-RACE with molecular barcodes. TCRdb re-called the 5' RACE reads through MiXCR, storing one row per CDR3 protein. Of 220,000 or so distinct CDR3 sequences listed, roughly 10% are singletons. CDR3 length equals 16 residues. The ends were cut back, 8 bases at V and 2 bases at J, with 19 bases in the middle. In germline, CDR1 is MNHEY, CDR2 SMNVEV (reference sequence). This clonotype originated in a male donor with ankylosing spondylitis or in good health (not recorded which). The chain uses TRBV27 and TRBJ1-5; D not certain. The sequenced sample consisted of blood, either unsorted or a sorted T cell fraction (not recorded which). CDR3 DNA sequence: TGTGCCAGCGCCCCAATTCGGGTAAGCGGCAATCAGCCCCAGCATTTT. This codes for CASAPIRVSGNQPQHF.